This T cell receptor (beta chain) came from a study of control samples from healthy donors and cancer patients. The protocol was immunoSEQ multiplex PCR, while the TCRdb copy is restricted to in-frame clones and leaves out a portion. The sample holds about 110,000 clones, approximately 82% seen once. V shed 8 bases and J shed 1 base, with 14 bases lying between them. CDR1 is MNHEY and CDR2 is SMNVEV in the germline V gene (reference sequence). The CDR3 length is 14 residues. This TCR came from a young man in good health. Sequencing used blood. The chain links TRBV27 to TRBJ1-2; D possibly corresponds to TRBD1 (5 bases). The CDR3 loop reads CASRSGTVNYGYTF. The CDR3, as DNA: TGTGCCAGCCGCTCCGGGACGGTTAACTATGGCTACACCTTC.